Listed below are T cell receptor beta chains from one sample, sequenced in a study of CD8+ T cells in alopecia areata. Sequenced by immunoSEQ multiplex PCR; TCRdb stores in-frame clones only, minus some. Of over 150,000 clones in the sample, 58% were seen once. This specimen consisted of CD4+ T cells sorted from blood, obtained at week 24, from a patient treated with tofacitinib. The receptors here all came from a human donor with alopecia areata. CDR3s include the opening cysteine and the closing phenylalanine or tryptophan. Fields, in order: clone size, V gene, CDR3 length, D gene, J gene, CDR3 DNA, CDR3 protein. D genes are given only for firm matches. Expanded clones get a size class; other rows say once, few or many, or leave the size out.

clone_size: -
v_call: TRBV9
cdr3_length: 14
d_call: -
j_call: TRBJ2-5
cdr3_nt: TGTGCCAGCAGCGTAGGTTCCGGACTTGAGACCCAGTACTTC
cdr3_aa: CASSVGSGLETQYF

clone_size: -
v_call: TRBV18
cdr3_length: 13
d_call: -
j_call: TRBJ2-5
cdr3_nt: TGTGCCAGCTCACCCGGGGGCCAAGAGACCCAGTACTTC
cdr3_aa: CASSPGGQETQYF

clone_size: -
v_call: TRBV27
cdr3_length: 14
d_call: -
j_call: TRBJ1-2
cdr3_nt: TGTGCCAGCACCTCTTATGGGATGGGCTATGGCTACACCTTC
cdr3_aa: CASTSYGMGYGYTF

clone_size: once
v_call: TRBV2
cdr3_length: 13
d_call: TRBD1
j_call: TRBJ2-7
cdr3_nt: TGTGCCAGAAGGCGACAGGGGGCCCACGAGCAGTACTTC
cdr3_aa: CARRRQGAHEQYF

clone_size: few
v_call: TRBV29-1
cdr3_length: 14
d_call: TRBD1
j_call: TRBJ1-5
cdr3_nt: TGCAGCGTTGCGGACAGGGCTTTTGATCAGCCCCAGCATTTT
cdr3_aa: CSVADRAFDQPQHF

clone_size: -
v_call: TRBV18
cdr3_length: 18
d_call: TRBD2
j_call: TRBJ2-6
cdr3_nt: TGTGCCAGCTCACCACTAGCGGGATTTCTTTCTGGGGCCAACGTCCTGACTTTC
cdr3_aa: CASSPLAGFLSGANVLTF

clone_size: -
v_call: TRBV4-1
cdr3_length: 20
d_call: -
j_call: TRBJ2-4
cdr3_nt: TGCGCCAGCAGCCACGATGCGGGACTCCTGAAACTCGGCAAGCGGAGCATTCAGTACTTC
cdr3_aa: CASSHDAGLLKLGKRSIQYF

clone_size: -
v_call: TRBV30
cdr3_length: 15
d_call: -
j_call: TRBJ1-5
cdr3_nt: TGTGCCTGGAACCCTGGGGCAGGGCGGGATCAGCCCCAGCATTTT
cdr3_aa: CAWNPGAGRDQPQHF

clone_size: few
v_call: TRBV7-9
cdr3_length: 16
d_call: -
j_call: TRBJ2-1
cdr3_nt: TGTGCCAGCAGCTCGGGGCAGGGGACGCGCTACAATGAGCAGTTCTTC
cdr3_aa: CASSSGQGTRYNEQFF

clone_size: -
v_call: TRBV7-7
cdr3_length: 12
d_call: -
j_call: TRBJ2-7
cdr3_nt: TGTGCCAGCAGCTTACAGGGCGGGGAGCAGTACTTC
cdr3_aa: CASSLQGGEQYF

clone_size: -
v_call: TRBV5-1
cdr3_length: 14
d_call: -
j_call: TRBJ2-5
cdr3_nt: TGCGCCAGCAGGAATTGGGCGGGGGCAGAGACCCAGTACTTC
cdr3_aa: CASRNWAGAETQYF

clone_size: once
v_call: TRBV6-5
cdr3_length: 15
d_call: -
j_call: TRBJ1-6
cdr3_nt: TGTGCCAGCAGTTACGGCGGGGACAACGGATCACCCCTCCACTTT
cdr3_aa: CASSYGGDNGSPLHF

clone_size: -
v_call: TRBV27
cdr3_length: 12
d_call: -
j_call: TRBJ2-1
cdr3_nt: TGTGCCAGCAGTCGGGACTACAATGAGCAGTTCTTC
cdr3_aa: CASSRDYNEQFF

clone_size: -
v_call: TRBV2
cdr3_length: 15
d_call: -
j_call: TRBJ2-1
cdr3_nt: TGTGCCAGCAGTGGGGGGACGGGTTCCTACAATGAGCAGTTCTTC
cdr3_aa: CASSGGTGSYNEQFF

clone_size: once
v_call: TRBV6-5
cdr3_length: 15
d_call: -
j_call: TRBJ2-3
cdr3_nt: TGTGCCAGCAGTTTACGGGGAGGATTCACAGATACGCAGTATTTT
cdr3_aa: CASSLRGGFTDTQYF

clone_size: -
v_call: TRBV28
cdr3_length: 13
d_call: -
j_call: TRBJ1-1
cdr3_nt: TGTGCCAGCTCCCCGGTGGGGCGTACTGAAGCTTTCTTT
cdr3_aa: CASSPVGRTEAFF

clone_size: -
v_call: TRBV11-1
cdr3_length: 15
d_call: -
j_call: TRBJ1-1
cdr3_nt: TGTGCCAGCAGCTCCAGCCGTCCTAGGGGTCCTGAAGCTTTCTTT
cdr3_aa: CASSSSRPRGPEAFF

clone_size: -
v_call: TRBV29-1
cdr3_length: 15
d_call: -
j_call: TRBJ1-1
cdr3_nt: TGCAGCGTTGAGAATGGCAGATTATTGAACACTGAAGCTTTCTTT
cdr3_aa: CSVENGRLLNTEAFF